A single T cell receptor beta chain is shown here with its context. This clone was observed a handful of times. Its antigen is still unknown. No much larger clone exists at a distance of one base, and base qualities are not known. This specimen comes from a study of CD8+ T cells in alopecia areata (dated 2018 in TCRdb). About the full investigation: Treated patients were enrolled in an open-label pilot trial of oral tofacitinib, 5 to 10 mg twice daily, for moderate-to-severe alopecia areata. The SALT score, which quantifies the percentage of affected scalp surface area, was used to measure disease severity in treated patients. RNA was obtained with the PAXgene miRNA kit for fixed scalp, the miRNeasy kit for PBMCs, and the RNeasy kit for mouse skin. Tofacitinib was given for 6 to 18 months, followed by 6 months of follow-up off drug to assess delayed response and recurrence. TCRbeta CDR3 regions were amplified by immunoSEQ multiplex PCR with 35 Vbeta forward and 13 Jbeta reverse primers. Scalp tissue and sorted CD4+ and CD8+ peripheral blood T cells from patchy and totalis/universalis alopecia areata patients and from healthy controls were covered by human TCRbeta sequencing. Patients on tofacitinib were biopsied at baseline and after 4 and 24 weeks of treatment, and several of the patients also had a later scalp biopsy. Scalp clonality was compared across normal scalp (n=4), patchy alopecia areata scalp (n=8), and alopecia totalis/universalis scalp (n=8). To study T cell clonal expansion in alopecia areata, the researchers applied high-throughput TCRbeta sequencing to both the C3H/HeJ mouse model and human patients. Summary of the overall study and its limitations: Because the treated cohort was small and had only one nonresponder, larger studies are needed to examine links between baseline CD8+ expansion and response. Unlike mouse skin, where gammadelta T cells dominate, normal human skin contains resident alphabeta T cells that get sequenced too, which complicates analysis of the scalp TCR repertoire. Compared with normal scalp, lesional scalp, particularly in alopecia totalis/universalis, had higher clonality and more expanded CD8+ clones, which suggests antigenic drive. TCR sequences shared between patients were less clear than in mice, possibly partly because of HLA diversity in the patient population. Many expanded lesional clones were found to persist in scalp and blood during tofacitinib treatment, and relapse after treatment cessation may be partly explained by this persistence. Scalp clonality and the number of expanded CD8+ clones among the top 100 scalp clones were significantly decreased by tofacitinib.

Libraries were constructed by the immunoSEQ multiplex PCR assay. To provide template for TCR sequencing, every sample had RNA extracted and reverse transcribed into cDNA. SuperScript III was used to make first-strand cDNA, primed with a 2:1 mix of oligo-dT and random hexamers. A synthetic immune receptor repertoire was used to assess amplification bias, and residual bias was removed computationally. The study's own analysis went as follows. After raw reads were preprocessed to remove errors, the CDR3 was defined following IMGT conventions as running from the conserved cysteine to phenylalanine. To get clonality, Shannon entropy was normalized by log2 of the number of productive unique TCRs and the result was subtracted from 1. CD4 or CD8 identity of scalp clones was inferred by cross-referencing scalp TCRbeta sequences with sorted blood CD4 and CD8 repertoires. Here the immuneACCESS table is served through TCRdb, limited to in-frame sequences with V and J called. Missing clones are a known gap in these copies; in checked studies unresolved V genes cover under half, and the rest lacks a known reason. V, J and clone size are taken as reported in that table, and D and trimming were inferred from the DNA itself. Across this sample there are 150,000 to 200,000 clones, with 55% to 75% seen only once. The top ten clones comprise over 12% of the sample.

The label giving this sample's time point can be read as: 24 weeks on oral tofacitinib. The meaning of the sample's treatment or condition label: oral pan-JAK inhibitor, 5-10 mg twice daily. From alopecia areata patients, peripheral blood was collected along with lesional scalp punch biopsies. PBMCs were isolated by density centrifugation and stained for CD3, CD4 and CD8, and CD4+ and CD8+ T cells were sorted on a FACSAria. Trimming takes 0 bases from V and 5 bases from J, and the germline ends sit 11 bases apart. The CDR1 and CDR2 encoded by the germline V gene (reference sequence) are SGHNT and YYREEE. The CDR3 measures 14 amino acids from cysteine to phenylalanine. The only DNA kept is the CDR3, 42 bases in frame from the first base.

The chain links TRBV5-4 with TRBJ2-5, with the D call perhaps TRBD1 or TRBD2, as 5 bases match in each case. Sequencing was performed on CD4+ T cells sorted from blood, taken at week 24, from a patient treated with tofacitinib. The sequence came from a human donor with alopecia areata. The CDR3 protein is CASSLGDRGETQYF. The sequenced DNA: TGTGCCAGCAGCTTGGGAGACAGAGGGGAGACCCAGTACTTC.